The 12 T cell receptor beta chains in this list originate from one sample, sequenced in a study of blood T cell repertoires in COVID-19. Here immunoSEQ multiplex PCR was the method, and the copy in TCRdb shows in-frame clones only, minus some. Of around 190,000 clones listed, approximately 91% were seen once; the top ten hold over 15%. The specimen was peripheral blood. These TCRs come from a middle-aged man with COVID-19, enrolled during active disease.

The chain combines TRBV5-5 with TRBJ2-7, with D possibly being TRBD1 (5 bases). The V end was cut by 1 base, the J end by 4 bases, with 15 bases between. The CDR3 covers 15 residues. Per germline, CDR1 SGHKS and CDR2 YYEKEE (reference sequence). As DNA, the CDR3 is TGTGCCAGCAGCTTGATGGGGCAGCTTCCTTACGAGCAGTACTTC. The encoded protein is CASSLMGQLPYEQYF.

V and J are TRBV27 and TRBJ2-1; TRBD2 is a possible D gene (5 bases). CDR1 and CDR2 (germline): MNHEY, SMNVEV (reference sequence). Trimming shortened V by 6 bases and J by 8 bases, and 11 bases separated the two germline ends. The CDR3 spans 12 residues. CDR3 loop: CASSLGGYEQFF. The CDR3 bases are TGTGCCAGCAGCCTAGGAGGATATGAGCAGTTCTTC.

This clone appeared once. The chain uses TRBV14 and TRBJ2-7; D not certain. This CDR3 region has 13 residues. V was trimmed by 4 bases and J by 5 bases, leaving 12 bases between them. Germline V gene data show CDR1 as SGHDN and CDR2 as FVKESK. The CDR3 spells CASSLERHNEQYF. The CDR3 region has the DNA TGTGCCAGCAGCCTTGAGAGGCACAACGAGCAGTACTTC.

The chain carries TRBV28 and TRBJ2-7; TRBD1 might be the D (6 bases). V was cut by 7 bases and J by 2 bases, with 27 bases left in between. This CDR3 has 18 amino acids. CDR1 and CDR2 from the germline V gene are MDHEN and SYDVKM. CDR3 coding DNA: TGTGCCAGCACCTATGGGGACGTACAGGGCATATTCCCCTACGAGCAGTACTTC. This codes for CASTYGDVQGIFPYEQYF.

The chain is built from TRBV24-1 and TRBJ2-1; 9 bases align to TRBD2. The CDR3 runs 16 residues. Looked up from germline, CDR1 is KGHDR and CDR2 is SFDVKD. V was pared by 3 bases and J by 4 bases, with 6 bases of the junction left unmatched. The CDR3 nucleotides are TGTGCCACCAGTGATCGACTAGCGGATATATACAATGAGCAGTTCTTC. Protein: CATSDRLADIYNEQFF.

The chain links TRBV19 to TRBJ2-5, with 9 bases that match TRBD1. CDR1 is LNHDA, CDR2 SQIVND, per germline (reference sequence). This CDR3 has 15 amino acids. With V trimmed by 7 bases and J by 5 bases, 11 bases remained unmatched. CDR3 bases: TGTGCCAGTACTTCTCGGGACAGGGTCGGGGAGACCCAGTACTTC. This codes for CASTSRDRVGETQYF. The whole variable domain, filled in from reference TRBV19 and TRBJ2-5, reads DGGITQSPKYLFRKEGQNVTLSCEQNLNHDAMYWYRQDPGQGLRLIYYSQIVNDFQKGDIAEGYSVSREKKESFPLTVTSAQKNPTAFYLCASTSRDRVGETQYFGPGTRLLVL.

The genes are TRBV6-4 and TRBJ2-2; D possibly corresponds to TRBD1 (5 bases). The germline V gene encodes CDR1 MRHNA and CDR2 SNTAGT. The CDR3 length is 14 residues. Trimming took off 5 bases at V and 1 base at J, with 8 bases between the two ends. The chain's CDR3 is CASSLQENTGELFF. The CDR3 nucleotides are TGTGCCAGCAGTTTACAGGAGAACACCGGGGAGCTGTTTTTT.

This clone appeared once. The chain recombines TRBV9 with TRBJ2-7, with TRBD1 identical over 9 bases. This CDR3 has 14 residues. Germline values: CDR1 SGDLS, CDR2 YYNGEE. Trimming took 4 bases from V and 2 from J; bases not matched to a gene: 4. CDR3 loop: CASSLGQGTYEQYF. The CDR3 DNA is TGTGCCAGCAGCTTGGGACAGGGAACCTACGAGCAGTACTTC. Using reference TRBV9 and TRBJ2-7 for the parts outside the CDR3, the full variable domain is DSGVTQTPKHLITATGQRVTLRCSPRSGDLSVYWYQQSLDQGLQFLIQYYNGEERAKGNILERFSAQQFPDLHSELNLSSLELGDSALYFCASSLGQGTYEQYFGPGTRLTVT.

The chain couples TRBV19 to TRBJ2-5, with 8 bases matching TRBD2. Germline trimming cut 6 bases from V and 1 base from J; bases unmatched to any gene: 7. This CDR3 is 15 amino acids long. Germline V CDR1 and CDR2: LNHDA, SQIVND (reference sequence). The CDR3 here is CASRTETSAQETQYF. In nucleotides, the CDR3 is TGTGCCAGTAGAACAGAGACTAGCGCCCAAGAGACCCAGTACTTC.

The rearrangement joins TRBV19 to TRBJ2-7, with a possible D match to TRBD1 (6 bases). The CDR3 length is 15 residues. Germline V gene lookup returns CDR1 LNHDA and CDR2 SQIVND (reference sequence). V shed 3 bases and J shed 3 bases, with 15 bases lying between them. CDR3 region: CASSIQTGPNYEQYF. The CDR3, as DNA: TGTGCCAGTAGTATCCAGACAGGTCCCAACTACGAGCAGTACTTC.

V is TRBV6-5 and J is TRBJ1-1, with D possibly TRBD1 on 6 matching bases. V was trimmed by 6 bases and J by 4 bases, leaving 18 bases between them. Germline V CDR1 and CDR2: MNHEY, SVGAGI. This CDR3 contains 15 residues. The CDR3 here is CASREAGGGSTEAFF. The DNA for the CDR3 is TGTGCCAGCAGGGAGGCGGGGGGCGGGTCCACTGAAGCTTTCTTT.

The chain employs TRBV30 and TRBJ1-3, with D tentatively TRBD1 (6 bases). V was trimmed by 4 bases and J by 4 bases, leaving 11 bases between them. The CDR3 spans 13 residues. CDR1 is GTSNPN and CDR2 is SVGIG in the germline V gene (reference sequence). This CDR3 is CAWKQTGGNTIYF. The CDR3 bases are TGTGCCTGGAAACAAACAGGGGGAAACACCATATATTTT.